This record concerns one T cell receptor beta chain sequence. Its specificity is unknown. Using immunoSEQ multiplex PCR, the repertoire was profiled, and TCRdb retains in-frame clones only, with some absent. The sample lists some 180,000 clones; 87% were seen once. This record belongs to a study of T cell responses to AZD1222 COVID-19 vaccine. General observations from the study: It was only a handful of AZD1222 recipients who were seropositive at baseline.

CDR3 size: 14 residues. Trimming at V came to 4 bases and at J to 6 bases, leaving 4 bases not matched to a gene. Per germline, CDR1 LNHNV and CDR2 YYDKDF (reference sequence). The sample was peripheral blood, taken 28 days after the second AZD1222 dose. V gene TRBV15 combines with J gene TRBJ2-1, with TRBD2 matching over 9 bases. The receptor was derived from an adult who received the AZD1222 COVID-19 vaccine. In nucleotides, the CDR3 is TGTGCCACCAGCATCAGGCGGGGGGGCAATGAGCAGTTCTTC. It encodes CATSIRRGGNEQFF.